This T cell receptor (beta chain) is drawn from a study of blood T cell repertoires in COVID-19. The overall study: Acute and convalescent COVID-19 samples came from the United States, Italy and Spain. PBMCs, B-cell-depleted T cells, or T cells were the source of the cDNA or gDNA that made up the material.

Per the study methods: Reference gene primer amplification gave estimated nucleated cell counts. The method was immunoSEQ multiplex PCR; TCRdb's version includes in-frame clones alone and lacks a portion of them. The DNA gave D and trimming, while V, J and clone size come from that table. The sample has about 97,000 clones; approximately 90% are singletons. Germline V lookup: CDR1 MNHEY, CDR2 SVGEGT. The ends were cut back, 6 bases at V and 3 bases at J, with 21 bases in the middle. CDR3 length equals 18 residues. Sequencing input: peripheral blood. This receptor was obtained from a man aged 45-65 years with active COVID-19. V and J are TRBV6-2 or TRBV6-3 and TRBJ1-6; a weak D match, TRBD1 (6 bases). The CDR3 is CASSRLESPGHYNSPLHF. The CDR3 region has the DNA TGTGCCAGCAGCCGCCTCGAATCCCCGGGACACTATAATTCACCCCTCCACTTT.